The 19 T cell receptor beta chains below were found in one sample sequenced in a study of blood T cells in healthy people across ages. The second PCR ran roughly 6 to 11 cycles with a sample-barcoded 5' primer and J-beta primers. From the 5' RACE reads, TCRdb called clonotypes with MiXCR, one entry per CDR3 protein. The sample shows about 500,000 distinct CDR3 sequences, around 24% of them seen only once. These sequences were also reported in another study, on T cells of mothers and their children.

Sequenced: blood. These receptors all stem from a boy younger than 18 in good health.

The chain combines TRBV6-5 with TRBJ2-5; TRBD2 matches 7 bases. CDR3 length equals 17 residues. The V gene end was trimmed by 2 bases and the J gene end by 5 bases; junction bases not matched to a gene: 14. Germline assignment: CDR1 MNHEY and CDR2 SVGAGI. The CDR3: CASSYGRSGGGSETQYF. CDR3 sequence (DNA): TGTGCCAGCAGTTACGGGCGTTCTGGCGGGGGTTCGGAGACCCAGTACTTC.

This clonotype occurred a few times. This chain links TRBV27 with TRBJ2-5; perhaps TRBD2 as D (5 bases). Between the trimmed V and J ends, which lost 0 bases and 1 base, there was a span of 9 bases. Germline assignment: CDR1 MNHEY and CDR2 SMNVEV (reference sequence). CDR3 length equals 15 residues. The CDR3 region has the DNA TGTGCCAGCAGTTTATCTCTAGCCCGCCAAGAGACCCAGTACTTC. Translation: CASSLSLARQETQYF.

The chain links TRBV5-1 to TRBJ2-7; D not resolved. The CDR3 contains 13 residues. V lost 5 bases and J 0 bases, leaving 9 bases between the germline ends. CDR1 and CDR2 (germline): SGHRS, YFSETQ. CDR3 bases: TGCGCCAGCAGTCAGGTTGCCTCCTACGAGCAGTACTTC. Translation gives CASSQVASYEQYF.

The rearrangement uses TRBV28 and TRBJ2-5; weak D call: TRBD2 (6 bases). Looked up from germline, CDR1 is MDHEN and CDR2 is SYDVKM. The CDR3 runs to 13 residues. V was pared by 6 bases and J by 3 bases, with 11 bases between. As DNA, the CDR3 is TGTGCCAGCAGCTGGAGGGAGGAAGAGACCCAGTACTTC. Protein sequence: CASSWREEETQYF.

This chain links TRBV7-2 with TRBJ2-5; TRBD2 is a possible D gene (6 bases). The J call may be mistaken, given a closer DNA end match to TRBJ2-7. Germline lookup yields CDR1 SGHTA and CDR2 FQGNSA. This CDR3 spans 16 amino acids. The CDR3 coding sequence is TGTGCCAGCAGCTTAGAAGGCGCGCGGGGATCCTACGAGCAGTACTTC. Translation gives CASSLEGARGSYEQYF.

The chain joins TRBV4-3 to TRBJ2-7; 10 bases align to TRBD1. Germline CDR1 is LGHNA and CDR2 is YSLEER. The CDR3 extends over 15 amino acids. V gave up 2 bases and J gave up 4 bases; unmatched junction bases: 5. The CDR3 region has the DNA TGCGCCAGCAGCCAACGGACAGGGGGGAGGTACGAGCAGTACTTC. Translating gives CASSQRTGGRYEQYF.

The V and J genes are TRBV7-9 and TRBJ2-1; TRBD1 agrees at 9 bases. Germline V lookup: CDR1 SEHNR, CDR2 FQNEAQ (reference sequence). V shed 3 bases, J shed 7 bases, and the junction held 10 bases outside the gene matches. This CDR3 is 16 amino acids long. The DNA of the CDR3 is TGTGCCAGCAGCTTCATATCCGGACAGGGGTCGAATGAGCAGTTCTTC. Its protein is CASSFISGQGSNEQFF.

V is TRBV3-1 and J is TRBJ2-7; 8 bases are shared with TRBD1. This CDR3 contains 15 residues. The trim removed 5 bases at V and 1 base at J, leaving 7 bases unmatched. Germline assignment: CDR1 LGHDT and CDR2 YNNKEL (reference sequence). The CDR3 here is CASSYMGQVSYEQYF. The DNA for the CDR3 is TGTGCCAGCAGCTACATGGGACAGGTGTCCTACGAGCAGTACTTC.

This clonotype was counted between two and nine times. The chain employs TRBV7-3 and TRBJ2-1; the D gene could be TRBD1 or TRBD2 (5 bases each). The CDR3 sequence is 14 residues long. Germline V gene sequence: CDR1 SGHTA, CDR2 FQGTGA. Trimming stripped 5 bases from V and 9 bases from J, with 17 bases between. CDR3 region: CASSRGGSHSEQFF. The CDR3 DNA follows: TGTGCCAGCAGCCGGGGCGGAAGTCACAGTGAGCAGTTCTTC.

This clonotype was observed a handful of times. The rearrangement links TRBV15 to TRBJ2-4, with D uncertain. The V end was cut by 0 bases, the J end by 7 bases, with 4 bases between. This CDR3 contains 12 residues. Germline CDR1 is LNHNV and CDR2 is YYDKDF (reference sequence). The CDR3 DNA is TGTGCCACCAGCAGAGACGGGAACATTCAGTACTTC. It is translated as CATSRDGNIQYF. Complete variable domain (other parts from reference TRBV15 and TRBJ2-4): DAMVIQNPRYQVTQFGKPVTLSCSQTLNHNVMYWYQQKSSQAPKLLFHYYDKDFNNEADTPDNFQSRRPNTSFCFLDIRSPGLGDTAMYLCATSRDGNIQYFGAGTRLSVL.

On this clonotype: A junction boundary mismatches the germline segment, possibly from a read error. V gene TRBV24-1 combines with J gene TRBJ2-1, with TRBD2 identical over 9 bases. The CDR3 is made up of 16 amino acids. Germline values: CDR1 KGHDR, CDR2 SFDVKD. Here the CDR3 reads CATSDGGRAPYNEQLF. In DNA form, the CDR3 reads TGTGCCACCAGTGATGGCGGGAGGGCCCCCTACAATGAGCAGCTCTTC.

The chain has TRBV7-9 and TRBJ1-4; maybe TRBD1 (5 bases). Trimming stripped 1 base from V and 6 bases from J, with 12 bases between. This CDR3 region has 15 residues. In germline, CDR1 is SEHNR, CDR2 FQNEAQ (reference sequence). This CDR3 reads CASSLGGARHEKLFF. The DNA of the CDR3 is TGTGCCAGCAGCTTAGGAGGGGCAAGGCATGAAAAACTGTTTTTT.

The chain employs TRBV7-9 and TRBJ1-1; possibly TRBD1 for D (6 bases). Germline loops: CDR1 SEHNR, CDR2 FQNEAQ (reference sequence). Deletions cut 4 bases from V and 10 bases from J, with 19 bases between. The CDR3 consists of 14 residues. The CDR3 loop is CASSSTEDRSRAFF. The CDR3 DNA sequence: TGTGCCAGCAGCTCAACGGAAGACAGGAGTCGAGCTTTCTTT.

This sequence joins TRBV9 and TRBJ2-2, with TRBD1 matching 7 bases. Germline values: CDR1 SGDLS, CDR2 YYNGEE. V dropped 4 bases and J dropped 1; count of bases not matched to a gene: 4. This CDR3 has 15 amino acids. The CDR3 DNA is TGTGCCAGCAGCAATCAGGGGGTGAACACCGGGGAGCTGTTTTTT. This codes for CASSNQGVNTGELFF.

This clonotype has only a few counts. The V gene is TRBV6-5, the J gene TRBJ2-7; D is undetermined. The CDR3 consists of 15 residues. CDR1 and CDR2 from the germline V gene are MNHEY and SVGAGI. Trimming cost V 0 bases and J 2 bases, with 11 bases left between them. In DNA, the CDR3 is TGTGCCAGCAGTTACTCGCAGCACAGCACCTACGAGCAGTACTTC. Its translation: CASSYSQHSTYEQYF.

This CDR3 reads CASSFGVLGYTF. DNA of the CDR3: TGTGCCAGCAGTTTTGGGGTATTGGGCTACACCTTC. The V call is TRBV12-3 or TRBV12-4, the J call TRBJ1-2, with D hard to call. The CDR3 length is 12 residues. Deletions cut 3 bases from V and 8 bases from J, with 10 bases between.

CDR3 residues: CASSMPTAQEVGKLFF. CDR3 sequence (DNA): TGTGCCAGTAGTATGCCGACCGCACAGGAAGTGGGAAAACTGTTTTTT. The V gene is TRBV19, the J gene TRBJ1-4; D might be TRBD1 (5 bases). Trimming removed 3 bases from V and 10 bases from J, with 21 bases in between. Germline V gene lookup returns CDR1 LNHDA and CDR2 SQIVND (reference sequence). CDR3 size: 16 residues. The complete variable domain, with remaining parts taken from reference TRBV19 and TRBJ1-4, reads DGGITQSPKYLFRKEGQNVTLSCEQNLNHDAMYWYRQDPGQGLRLIYYSQIVNDFQKGDIAEGYSVSREKKESFPLTVTSAQKNPTAFYLCASSMPTAQEVGKLFFGSGTQLSVL.

This clonotype was detected a few times. The V gene is TRBV20-1, the J gene TRBJ2-3; 12 nucleotides line up with TRBD2. V gave up 5 bases and J gave up 0 bases; unmatched junction bases: 9. The CDR3 contains 17 residues. Germline-derived CDR1 and CDR2 are DFQATT and SNEGSKA (reference sequence). This CDR3 is CSAPLAGGTISTDTQYF. CDR3 nucleotide sequence: TGCAGTGCTCCGCTAGCGGGGGGGACGATTAGCACAGATACGCAGTATTTT.

This chain links TRBV29-1 with TRBJ1-4; 8 positions match TRBD1. The CDR3 consists of 14 residues. Germline loops: CDR1 SQVTM, CDR2 ANQGSEA. Losses at the gene ends were 6 bases for V and 5 bases for J; bases not matched to a gene: 8. CDR3 nucleotides: TGCAGCGTGGGGGACAGGCCTCCCAATGAAAAACTGTTTTTT. Its translation is CSVGDRPPNEKLFF.